A selection of T cell receptor beta chains follows, all from one sample in a study of kidney transplant recipient with SARS-CoV-2 infection. TCRdb redid the calling of the reads with MiXCR, one entry per CDR3 protein. The profile covers 200,000 to 300,000 distinct CDR3 sequences, with roughly 26% appearing a single time and roughly 7% taken by the ten largest. The input for sequencing was a blood sample, taken at baseline and on day 111 from a kidney transplant recipient. The receptor source for this set is a male patient aged 30 to 40 who had COVID-19 and was a kidney transplant recipient. The graft donor may have contributed some T cells. Each CDR3 is given with its conserved first and last residue. A D gene is named only where the DNA matches it firmly. Expanded clones get a size class; other rows say once, few or many, or leave the size out.

length: 12
J: TRBJ2-1
V: TRBV20-1
D: -
size: -
DNA: TGCAGTGCTAGAGATCTGACGGAGGAGCAGTTCTTC
CDR3: CSARDLTEEQFF

length: 13
J: TRBJ1-1
V: TRBV25-1
D: -
size: many
DNA: TGTGCCAGCAGTGTCCAGGGGAGCACTGAAGCTTTCTTT
CDR3: CASSVQGSTEAFF

length: 17
J: TRBJ2-3
V: TRBV21-1
D: -
size: few
DNA: TGTGCCAGCAGAACACCAGTAGCTACAGTCATGCAAGATACGCAGTATTTT
CDR3: CASRTPVATVMQDTQYF

length: 11
J: TRBJ2-7
V: TRBV29-1
D: -
size: many
DNA: TGCAGCGTCGGGGACACTTACGAGCAGTACTTC
CDR3: CSVGDTYEQYF

length: 16
J: TRBJ2-7
V: TRBV23-1
D: TRBD1
size: many
DNA: TGCGCCAGCAGTCAAACCGGGACAGGGATATCCTACGAGCAGTACTTC
CDR3: CASSQTGTGISYEQYF

length: 15
J: TRBJ1-4
V: TRBV3-1
D: -
size: many
DNA: TGTGCCAGCAGCCAAACCTTTGCAACTAATGAAAAACTGTTTTTT
CDR3: CASSQTFATNEKLFF

length: 17
J: TRBJ1-2
V: TRBV11-2
D: -
size: many
DNA: TGTGCCAGCAGCTGTATCAAAACAAGCAGAAAGACCTATGGCTACACCTTC
CDR3: CASSCIKTSRKTYGYTF

length: 15
J: TRBJ2-7
V: TRBV3-2
D: -
size: many
DNA: TGTGCCAGCAGCCAAGATTGGGGGGAGGGTTACGAGCAGTACTTC
CDR3: CASSQDWGEGYEQYF

length: 17
J: TRBJ1-2
V: TRBV10-1
D: -
size: many
DNA: TGCGCCAGCAGTAGTTGGATAAGATCGCGAAAGACCTATGGCTACACCTTC
CDR3: CASSSWIRSRKTYGYTF

length: 14
J: TRBJ2-1
V: TRBV6-5
D: -
size: few
DNA: TGTGCCAGCAGTTACTCGGGGGAGTACAATGAGCAGTTCTTC
CDR3: CASSYSGEYNEQFF

length: 13
J: TRBJ1-6
V: TRBV28
D: -
size: many
DNA: TGTGCCAGCAGTACACAGGACGGGTCACCCCTCCACTTT
CDR3: CASSTQDGSPLHF

length: 17
J: TRBJ2-5
V: TRBV6-5
D: -
size: few
DNA: TGTGCCAGCAGCCGATCTCTTGAATTGGTGCAACAAGAGACCCAGTACTTC
CDR3: CASSRSLELVQQETQYF

length: 12
J: TRBJ2-1
V: TRBV24-1
D: -
size: many
DNA: TGTGCCACCGCGAGGGAAGGTAATGAGCAGTTCTTC
CDR3: CATAREGNEQFF

length: 15
J: TRBJ1-5
V: TRBV28
D: -
size: many
DNA: TGTGCCAGCAGTTCCCGCAGGGAGAGCGGACAGCCCCAGCATTTT
CDR3: CASSSRRESGQPQHF

length: 15
J: TRBJ2-1
V: TRBV19
D: -
size: many
DNA: TGTGCCAGTAGTATAGGTTCAGGGGTTTCGGATGAGCAGTTCTTC
CDR3: CASSIGSGVSDEQFF

length: 16
J: TRBJ2-1
V: TRBV3-1
D: TRBD1
size: many
DNA: TGTGCCAGCAGCCCCACTAGACAGGGCCCCTACAATGAGCAGTTCTTC
CDR3: CASSPTRQGPYNEQFF

length: 12
J: TRBJ2-1
V: TRBV29-1
D: TRBD2
size: -
DNA: TGCAGCGCCTGGACTAGCGGGGCTCTCCAGTTCTTC
CDR3: CSAWTSGALQFF

length: 17
J: TRBJ1-2
V: TRBV28
D: -
size: many
DNA: TGTGCCAGCAGCCCTGTCGGGGAAGGGAGTCCTAACTATGGCTACACCTTC
CDR3: CASSPVGEGSPNYGYTF

length: 14
J: TRBJ2-3
V: TRBV27
D: TRBD2
size: many
DNA: TGCGCAACGGGGCTAGCGGACAGCACAGATACGCAGTATTTT
CDR3: CATGLADSTDTQYF

length: 15
J: TRBJ2-7
V: TRBV13
D: TRBD2
size: many
DNA: TGTGCCAGCAGGGAGGGGGGGACTAGCGGGTACGAGCAGTACTTC
CDR3: CASREGGTSGYEQYF

length: 17
J: TRBJ1-2
V: TRBV19
D: -
size: many
DNA: TGTGCCAGTAGTCTATGGGGGACAAATCGAAAGACCTATGGCTACACCTTC
CDR3: CASSLWGTNRKTYGYTF

length: 13
J: TRBJ1-3
V: TRBV20-1
D: -
size: few
DNA: TGCAGTGCCGACAGGTCCTCTGGAAACACCATATATTTT
CDR3: CSADRSSGNTIYF

length: 16
J: TRBJ1-2
V: TRBV5-4
D: -
size: few
DNA: TGTGCCAGCAGATGCGACGTACCAGGAAAGACCTATGGCTACACCTTC
CDR3: CASRCDVPGKTYGYTF

length: 15
J: TRBJ2-5
V: TRBV28
D: -
size: once
DNA: TGTGCCAGCAGTACGGGGGCAGGGGGTCGGGAGACCCAGTACTTC
CDR3: CASSTGAGGRETQYF

length: 16
J: TRBJ2-3
V: TRBV20-1
D: TRBD2
size: -
DNA: TGCAGTGCTCGGGGGTGGGCTAGCGGGACGACAGATACGCAGTATTTT
CDR3: CSARGWASGTTDTQYF

length: 17
J: TRBJ2-7
V: TRBV4-2
D: TRBD2
size: many
DNA: TGTGCCAGCAGCCAGGGACTGAGGACTAGCAGCTCCTACGAGCAGTACTTC
CDR3: CASSQGLRTSSSYEQYF

length: 16
J: TRBJ2-3
V: TRBV12-3/TRBV12-4
D: TRBD2
size: -
DNA: TGTGCCAGCAGTTTCTCCCGGACTAGCGGACCAGATACGCAGTATTTT
CDR3: CASSFSRTSGPDTQYF

length: 17
J: TRBJ2-3
V: TRBV10-2
D: TRBD2
size: -
DNA: TGCGCCAGCAGTGAACAGGTCGGGGGGGGCCTGACAGATACGCAGTATTTT
CDR3: CASSEQVGGGLTDTQYF

length: 16
J: TRBJ2-1
V: TRBV6-6
D: -
size: many
DNA: TGTGCCAGCAGTTATGTTCCTCGGGGCTCCTACAATGAGCAGTTCTTC
CDR3: CASSYVPRGSYNEQFF

length: 16
J: TRBJ1-2
V: TRBV5-4
D: -
size: -
DNA: TGTGCCAGCTGTATAATCGTACCAGGAAAGACCTATGGCTACACCTTC
CDR3: CASCIIVPGKTYGYTF

length: 16
J: TRBJ1-2
V: TRBV5-5
D: TRBD1
size: many
DNA: TGTGCCAGCAGCTTGGCCCTCACAGGGGGCCAAGTGGGCTACACCTTC
CDR3: CASSLALTGGQVGYTF

length: 12
J: TRBJ2-5
V: TRBV10-3
D: -
size: -
DNA: TGTGCCATCAGTGCCCTGGGGGAGACCCAGTACTTC
CDR3: CAISALGETQYF

length: 14
J: TRBJ2-1
V: TRBV12-3/TRBV12-4
D: -
size: -
DNA: TGTGCCAGCAGTCGGGGCGAGAAGGACAATGAGCAGTTCTTC
CDR3: CASSRGEKDNEQFF

length: 15
J: TRBJ2-3
V: TRBV6-1
D: TRBD2
size: few
DNA: TGTGCCAGCAGTGACCAAGCGGGGGGGAGGGATACGCAGTATTTT
CDR3: CASSDQAGGRDTQYF

length: 15
J: TRBJ2-7
V: TRBV4-1
D: TRBD2
size: -
DNA: TGCGCCAGCGGCCTGGGACTAGCGGGAGTAAACGAGCAGTACTTC
CDR3: CASGLGLAGVNEQYF

length: 14
J: TRBJ1-2
V: TRBV5-6
D: -
size: many
DNA: TGTGCCAGCAGCTCGGCACTCGTGGGCTATGGCTACACCTTC
CDR3: CASSSALVGYGYTF

length: 15
J: TRBJ2-2
V: TRBV27
D: TRBD2
size: many
DNA: TGTGCCAGCAGTTTTGGGAGGGCGTTAACCGGGGAGCTGTTTTTT
CDR3: CASSFGRALTGELFF

length: 15
J: TRBJ1-3
V: TRBV14
D: -
size: -
DNA: TGTGCCAGCAGCCAAACAGGGAGCTCTGGAAACACCATATATTTT
CDR3: CASSQTGSSGNTIYF

length: 15
J: TRBJ1-4
V: TRBV9
D: TRBD1
size: many
DNA: TGTGCCAGCAGCGTCACAGGGGTTCGTTTTGAAAAACTGTTTTTT
CDR3: CASSVTGVRFEKLFF

length: 18
J: TRBJ1-3
V: TRBV9
D: TRBD1
size: many
DNA: TGTGCCAGCAGCGTAGGGGGACAGGGGTTAACGGTCGGAAACACCATATATTTT
CDR3: CASSVGGQGLTVGNTIYF

length: 17
J: TRBJ1-1
V: TRBV3-1
D: -
size: -
DNA: TGTGCCAGCAGCGGTACATTTCCCATTTCAATTCTCACTGAAGCTTTCTTT
CDR3: CASSGTFPISILTEAFF

length: 15
J: TRBJ2-2
V: TRBV6-5
D: -
size: many
DNA: TGTGCCAGCAGTTACGCGCGGTCGAACACCGGGGAGCTGTTTTTT
CDR3: CASSYARSNTGELFF

length: 13
J: TRBJ2-1
V: TRBV18
D: -
size: many
DNA: TGTGCCAGCTCCCCCGACAGAAACAATGAGCAGTTCTTC
CDR3: CASSPDRNNEQFF

length: 14
J: TRBJ1-5
V: TRBV3-1
D: -
size: many
DNA: TGTGCCAGCAGCCCCTTTCTAGAGGATCAGCCCCAGCATTTT
CDR3: CASSPFLEDQPQHF

length: 15
J: TRBJ2-1
V: TRBV20-1
D: -
size: few
DNA: TGCAGTGCTAGAGAGGACTGGGAGCCTTACAATGAGCAGTTCTTC
CDR3: CSAREDWEPYNEQFF

length: 13
J: TRBJ2-7
V: TRBV19
D: -
size: many
DNA: TGTGCCAGTAGTTATACGGGGATCTACGAGCAGTACTTC
CDR3: CASSYTGIYEQYF

length: 14
J: TRBJ2-7
V: TRBV14
D: -
size: many
DNA: TGTGCCAGCAGCCTGGTCGCGGGCGGGTCCGAGCAGTACTTC
CDR3: CASSLVAGGSEQYF

length: 17
J: TRBJ1-2
V: TRBV6-1
D: -
size: many
DNA: TGTGCCAGCAGTCATGTACCCTCTATGCGAAAGACCTATGGCTACACCTTC
CDR3: CASSHVPSMRKTYGYTF

length: 11
J: TRBJ2-3
V: TRBV20-1
D: -
size: -
DNA: TGCAGTGCTATTTGGTCAGATACGCAGTATTTT
CDR3: CSAIWSDTQYF

length: 11
J: TRBJ2-7
V: TRBV20-1
D: -
size: many
DNA: TGCAGTGCTCCGGAGAACTACGAGCAGTACTTC
CDR3: CSAPENYEQYF

length: 12
J: TRBJ1-1
V: TRBV6-6
D: -
size: many
DNA: TGTGCCAGCCGCGGGGGTAGCACTGAAGCTTTCTTT
CDR3: CASRGGSTEAFF

length: 17
J: TRBJ2-1
V: TRBV27
D: -
size: -
DNA: TGTGCCAGCAGTTTATCGGTTCGGGGGACCCCTTACAATGAGCAGTTCTTC
CDR3: CASSLSVRGTPYNEQFF

length: 17
J: TRBJ1-2
V: TRBV11-1
D: -
size: many
DNA: TGTGCCAGCAGCGTTCGAGATAAGGCTGGAAAGACCTATGGCTACACCTTC
CDR3: CASSVRDKAGKTYGYTF

length: 16
J: TRBJ2-3
V: TRBV29-1
D: -
size: many
DNA: TGCAGCGTTGAAGACAATGTGAGGGACACTTCAGATACGCAGTATTTT
CDR3: CSVEDNVRDTSDTQYF

length: 17
J: TRBJ2-5
V: TRBV3-1
D: -
size: many
DNA: TGTGCCAGCAGCTTTGGTAGTCCCATTTCTTTCTCTGAGACCCAGTACTTC
CDR3: CASSFGSPISFSETQYF

length: 13
J: TRBJ2-7
V: TRBV20-1
D: -
size: many
DNA: TGCAGTGCTAGAGGCAGGGGTACCTACGAGCAGTACTTC
CDR3: CSARGRGTYEQYF

length: 13
J: TRBJ2-7
V: TRBV4-2
D: -
size: -
DNA: TGTGCCAACAGCCAGGGGCAGCGATACGAGCAGTACTTC
CDR3: CANSQGQRYEQYF